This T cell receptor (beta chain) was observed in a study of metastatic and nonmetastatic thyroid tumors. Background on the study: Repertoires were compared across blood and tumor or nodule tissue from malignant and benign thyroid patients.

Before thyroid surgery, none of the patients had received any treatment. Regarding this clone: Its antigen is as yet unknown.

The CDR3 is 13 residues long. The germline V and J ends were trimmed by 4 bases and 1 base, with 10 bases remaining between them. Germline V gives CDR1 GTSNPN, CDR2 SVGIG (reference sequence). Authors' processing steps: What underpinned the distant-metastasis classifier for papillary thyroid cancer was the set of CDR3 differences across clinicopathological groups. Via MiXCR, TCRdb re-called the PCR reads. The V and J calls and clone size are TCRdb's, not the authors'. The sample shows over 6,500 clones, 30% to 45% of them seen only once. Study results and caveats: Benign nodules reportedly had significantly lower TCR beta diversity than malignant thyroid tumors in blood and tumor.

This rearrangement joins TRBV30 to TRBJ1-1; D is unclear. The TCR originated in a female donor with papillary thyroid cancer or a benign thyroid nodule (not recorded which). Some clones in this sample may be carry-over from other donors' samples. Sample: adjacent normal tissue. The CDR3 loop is CAWTRRGNTEAFF. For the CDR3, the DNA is TGTGCCTGGACGAGGCGAGGGAACACTGAAGCTTTCTTT.